One sample yielded the 23 T cell receptor beta chains listed below, sequenced in a study of early T cells in non-severe SARS-CoV-2 infection (dated by TCRdb to the early 2020s). Libraries came from 5' RACE. Sequencing instrument: NextSeq 500. TCRdb passed the public sequencing reads through fastp at Q25 and MiXCR, retaining productive beta sequences. Here each entry gathers all rows of one CDR3 protein and keeps the most common genes and DNA. For this sample there are some 48,000 distinct CDR3 sequences; about 13% appear just once. The ten largest clonotypes hold approximately 10% of the sample. The specimen sequenced was whole blood. Every receptor here comes from an adult who was a healthcare worker with PCR-confirmed SARS-CoV-2 infection or an uninfected control (not recorded which).

The chain recombines TRBV12-3 or TRBV12-4 with TRBJ1-2; 10 bases are shared with TRBD1. V gave up 6 bases and J gave up 4 bases; unmatched junction bases: 5. The CDR3 spans 14 residues. Here the CDR3 reads CASSLRTGGYGYTF. The CDR3 DNA reads TGTGCCAGCAGCCTCCGGACAGGGGGCTATGGCTACACCTTC.

This clonotype was seen repeatedly, ten times or more. This CDR3 is missing its conserved last phenylalanine or tryptophan, likely due to a read error. No DNA is shown, since the ends of the CDR3 on it are uncertain; the CDR3 is the one TCRdb lists. The gene calls are TRBV7-9 and TRBJ2-3; the table's D gene call, TRBD1, was not cross checked with the DNA. The CDR3 is made up of 16 amino acids, end residues included. The germline gives CDR1 SEHNR, CDR2 FQNEAQ (reference sequence). The CDR3: CASSRGKGQGTDTQSL.

This clonotype has a count of ten or more. The chain employs TRBV4-1 and TRBJ2-7, with 9 positions matching TRBD2. The germline V gene has CDR1 MGHRA and CDR2 YSYEKL. V shed 4 bases, J shed 6 bases, and the junction held 10 bases outside the gene matches. This CDR3 contains 15 residues. The CDR3 reads CASSPHEGTSSEQYF. DNA for the CDR3: TGCGCCAGCAGCCCGCATGAGGGGACTAGCAGCGAGCAGTACTTC.

A few counts support this clonotype. The chain is built from TRBV7-6 and TRBJ2-3; 8 bases line up with TRBD1. The CDR3 is 17 residues long. V lost 0 bases to trimming and J lost 1 base; unmatched junction nucleotides: 6. Germline V gives CDR1 SGHVS, CDR2 FNYEAQ. The CDR3 DNA reads TGTGCCAGCAGCTTAGCCCCCCCGGACAGGGGCACAGATACGCAGTATTTT. It encodes CASSLAPPDRGTDTQYF.

This clonotype was found many times. The chain has TRBV9 and TRBJ2-1; D uncertain. V lost 3 bases and J lost 6, with 13 bases in between. The CDR3 runs to 14 residues. Germline V gene data show CDR1 as SGDLS and CDR2 as YYNGEE. CDR3: CASSAPPPSNEQFF. The CDR3 DNA reads as TGTGCCAGCAGCGCACCCCCCCCTAGCAATGAGCAGTTCTTC.

The sample holds many counts of this clonotype. V is TRBV6-5 and J is TRBJ2-3; 9 nucleotides agree with TRBD2. Germline V gene data show CDR1 as MNHEY and CDR2 as SVGAGI. The CDR3 is 18 amino acids. Germline trimming cut 0 bases from V and 0 bases from J; bases unmatched to any gene: 7. The CDR3 region is CASSYSIASGESTDTQYF. DNA of the CDR3: TGTGCCAGCAGTTACTCGATTGCTAGCGGGGAGAGCACAGATACGCAGTATTTT.

V and J are TRBV2 and TRBJ2-5; 9 bases map to TRBD2. V lost 3 bases and J lost 4; bases outside the gene matches: 9. Germline V lookup: CDR1 SNHLY, CDR2 FYNNEI. The CDR3 spans 16 residues. This CDR3 is CASSEVAGAPGETQYF. CDR3 nucleotides: TGTGCCAGCAGTGAGGTAGCGGGGGCGCCCGGAGAGACCCAGTACTTC.

This clonotype was seen a few times. The rearrangement uses TRBV29-1 and TRBJ2-5, with 9 bases matching TRBD2. From germline, CDR1 is SQVTM and CDR2 ANQGSEA. V lost 4 bases, J lost 3 bases, and 3 bases stayed unmatched. The CDR3 is made up of 13 amino acids. CDR3 in DNA: TGCAGCGTTGCCGCTAGCGGGAAAGAGACCCAGTACTTC. This sequence encodes CSVAASGKETQYF. Complete variable domain (other parts from reference TRBV29-1 and TRBJ2-5): SAVISQKPSRDICQRGTSLTIQCQVDSQVTMMFWYRQQPGQSLTLIATANQGSEATYESGFVIDKFPISRPNLTFSTLTVSNMSPEDSSIYLCSVAASGKETQYFGPGTRLLVL.

Points on this clonotype: A junction end diverges from the germline sequence, so it may reflect a read error. The CDR3 DNA reads TGTGCCGGCAGGACCGGGACTAGCGGGGTAGCAGATACGCAGTATTTT. As protein: CAGRTGTSGVADTQYF. V gene TRBV7-3 combines with J gene TRBJ2-3; 13 bases fit TRBD2. Per germline, CDR1 SGHTA and CDR2 FQGTGA. This CDR3 comprises 16 residues.

This clonotype came up a few times. The chain uses TRBV29-1 and TRBJ2-1; TRBD2 agrees at 8 bases. V lost 5 bases to trimming and J lost 9 bases; unmatched junction nucleotides: 18. CDR1 is SQVTM and CDR2 is ANQGSEA in the germline V gene. This CDR3 contains 16 residues. In nucleotides, the CDR3 is TGCAGCGTTATGCCCTTTTGGCGGGAGGAGTTTAGTGAGCAGTTCTTC. It yields the protein CSVMPFWREEFSEQFF.

Only a few counts were recorded for this clonotype. The chain combines TRBV27 with TRBJ2-7; D might be TRBD2 (5 bases). Trimming took off 6 bases at V and 1 base at J, with 19 bases between the two ends. CDR3 length: 16 amino acids. Germline V gene data show CDR1 as MNHEY and CDR2 as SMNVEV (reference sequence). The DNA of the CDR3 is TGTGCCAGCAGCCCTGGACCGGCGAGGGTGTCCTACGAGCAGTACTTC. Translated, it gives CASSPGPARVSYEQYF.

This clonotype was detected many times. The V gene is TRBV24-1, the J gene TRBJ2-7; the match to TRBD2 covers 10 bases. Trimming removed 3 bases from V and 3 bases from J; junction bases left unmatched: 4. Germline CDR1 reads KGHDR; CDR2 reads SFDVKD. This CDR3 has 15 residues. CDR3 loop: CATSDPTSGNYEQYF. CDR3 DNA sequence: TGTGCCACCAGTGATCCCACTAGCGGGAACTACGAGCAGTACTTC.

Worth noting for this clonotype: This clone may be a read error of a much larger clone one base away. This chain connects TRBV30 to TRBJ2-3; D unresolved. Per the germline V gene, CDR1 is GTSNPN and CDR2 is SVGIG (reference sequence). V lost 3 bases to trimming and J lost 2 bases, with 3 bases between them. The CDR3 is 11 residues long. CDR3 sequence reads: CAWRATDTQYF. For the CDR3, the DNA is TGTGCCTGGAGAGCCACAGATACGCAGTATTTT.

The chain employs TRBV30 and TRBJ2-3; D is ambiguous. V was pared by 0 bases and J by 6 bases, with 7 bases between. The CDR3 consists of 12 residues. Per the germline V gene, CDR1 is GTSNPN and CDR2 is SVGIG (reference sequence). The CDR3 coding sequence is TGTGCCTGGAGTGTACGTCAGGATACGCAGTATTTT. Translation gives CAWSVRQDTQYF. Supplemented by reference TRBV30 and TRBJ2-3, the full variable domain reads SQTIHQWPATLVQPVGSPLSLECTVEGTSNPNLYWYRQAAGRGLQLLFYSVGIGQISSEVPQNLSASRPQDRQFILSSKKLLLSDSGFYLCAWSVRQDTQYFGPGTRLTVL.

This clonotype was detected a few times. V usage is TRBV20-1 and J usage is TRBJ2-4, with D hard to call. Germline loops: CDR1 DFQATT, CDR2 SNEGSKA (reference sequence). The CDR3 length is 15 residues. V lost 2 bases, J lost 0 bases, and 11 bases lay in between. The CDR3 bases are TGCAGTGCTAGAAACGCGGCGATAGCCAAAAACATTCAGTACTTC. Encoded protein: CSARNAAIAKNIQYF.

This chain links TRBV5-1 with TRBJ2-7; 7 bases match TRBD2. CDR1 is SGHRS, CDR2 YFSETQ, per germline. This CDR3 contains 14 residues. V was pared by 1 base and J by 2 bases, with 3 bases of the junction left unmatched. The CDR3 loop is CASSLRAGAYEQYF. CDR3 sequence (DNA): TGCGCCAGCAGCTTGAGGGCGGGGGCCTACGAGCAGTACTTC.

Remarks on this clonotype: This sequence may be a read error, since a much larger clone differs from it by one base. J is TRBJ1-5 and V is TRBV6-5; D call uncertain. The germline V gene encodes CDR1 MNHEY and CDR2 SVGAGI. V lost 9 bases to trimming and J lost 0 bases, with 12 bases between them. The CDR3 is 14 residues long. CDR3 nucleotides: TGTGCCAGAAGCTACAGTATTAGCAATCAGCCCCAGCATTTT. This sequence encodes CARSYSISNQPQHF.

For this clonotype: This may arise from a read error, as a much more abundant clone is one base away. V usage is TRBV6-1 and J usage is TRBJ1-1; D perhaps matches TRBD1 (5 bases). The germline CDR1 and CDR2 sequences are MNHNS and SASEGT. Trimming removed 5 bases at V and 0 bases at J, with 10 bases between. The CDR3 is 14 residues long. CDR3 in amino acids: CASSLDSLNTEAFF. The CDR3 DNA is TGTGCCAGCAGTCTTGACAGCCTGAACACTGAAGCTTTCTTT.

This clonotype appeared many times. The rearrangement uses TRBV7-6 and TRBJ2-3; either TRBD1 or TRBD2 may fit D (5 bases each). Germline V gene sequence: CDR1 SGHVS, CDR2 FNYEAQ. The ends were cut back, 9 bases at V and 4 bases at J, with 20 bases in the middle. The CDR3 runs 15 residues. The CDR3 protein is CASRASGLRSDTQYF. CDR3 sequence (DNA): TGTGCCAGTAGGGCGTCGGGGCTGAGGTCAGATACGCAGTATTTT. Variable domain in full (rest from reference TRBV7-6 and TRBJ2-3): GAGVSQSPRYKVTKRGQDVALRCDPISGHVSLYWYRQALGQGPEFLTYFNYEAQQDKSGLPNDRFSAERPEGSISTLTIQRTEQRDSAMYRCASRASGLRSDTQYFGPGTRLTVL.

This clonotype is a singleton in its sample. The rearrangement links TRBV12-3 or TRBV12-4 to TRBJ2-2; 9 bases are shared with TRBD1. The V segment lost 4 bases and the J segment 10 bases; nucleotides outside the gene matches: 13. The CDR3 length is 16 residues. CDR3 bases: TGTGCCAGCAGTTCCTGGGGACAGGGTTCTAAGACGGAGCTGTTTTTT. Amino acids: CASSSWGQGSKTELFF.

The gene calls are TRBV29-1 and TRBJ2-7; D tentatively fits TRBD1 or TRBD2 (5 bases each). There are 12 residues in the CDR3. Deletions cut 4 bases from V and 6 bases from J, with 13 bases between. Germline V gene data show CDR1 as SQVTM and CDR2 as ANQGSEA. CDR3 bases: TGCAGCGTTGCTGGCAGGGCGGGCGAGCAGTACTTC. As protein: CSVAGRAGEQYF.

This clonotype was detected a few times. This chain connects TRBV18 to TRBJ1-1, with no clear D. CDR3 length: 15 residues. V shed 5 bases and J shed 1 base, with 14 bases lying between them. Looked up from germline, CDR1 is KGHSH and CDR2 is LQKENI. CDR3 DNA: TGTGCCAGCTCATTCTCGCGGCCGGGGAACACTGAAGCTTTCTTT. Translating gives CASSFSRPGNTEAFF.

Many counts were recorded for this clonotype. This chain uses TRBV11-1 with TRBJ2-1; no clear D. CDR3 length: 11 residues. Per germline, CDR1 SGHAT and CDR2 FQDESV (reference sequence). V was trimmed by 5 bases and J by 10 bases, leaving 9 bases between them. DNA for the CDR3: TGTGCCAGCAGCCGGCGCGTGGAGCAGTTCTTC. Translation: CASSRRVEQFF.